The 5 T cell receptor beta chains in this list originate from one sample, sequenced in a study of blood T cell repertoires in COVID-19. Assay: immunoSEQ multiplex PCR; the TCRdb copy retains only in-frame clones and omits some. The sample holds 250,000 to 350,000 clones, about 91% seen once. Sequencing was carried out using peripheral blood. These receptors were obtained from a woman aged 55 to 70 with acute or convalescent COVID-19.

The rearrangement joins TRBV5-4 to TRBJ2-3, with a weak D call TRBD2 (6 bases). The germline V gene encodes CDR1 SGHNT and CDR2 YYREEE (reference sequence). Trimming removed 4 bases from V and 3 bases from J, with 12 bases in between. CDR3 length equals 14 residues. DNA of the CDR3: TGTGCCAGCAGCCAGACTAGTAGGACAGATACGCAGTATTTT. Protein: CASSQTSRTDTQYF.

The V and J genes are TRBV11-2 and TRBJ2-1; D is possibly TRBD2 (6 bases). Between the trimmed V and J ends, which lost 8 bases and 0 bases, there was a span of 8 bases. Germline CDR1 reads SGHAT; CDR2 reads FQNNGV. The CDR3 contains 13 residues. The CDR3 sequence: CASSGSSYNEQFF. The CDR3 DNA reads as TGTGCCAGCTCCGGGAGCTCCTACAATGAGCAGTTCTTC.

The chain carries TRBV9 and TRBJ2-1; 12 bases agree with TRBD2. CDR3 length equals 16 residues. V lost 3 bases to trimming and J lost 6 bases; unmatched junction nucleotides: 7. The V gene's germline CDR1 is SGDLS and CDR2 YYNGEE. The CDR3 DNA is TGTGCCAGCAGCGGAACACTAGCGGGGGGCTCCAATGAGCAGTTCTTC. It encodes CASSGTLAGGSNEQFF.

This clone is a singleton in its sample. This sequence joins TRBV6-2 or TRBV6-3 and TRBJ1-2; TRBD1 agrees at 7 bases. This CDR3 has 14 amino acids. Trimming at V came to 4 bases and at J to 4 bases, leaving 6 bases not matched to a gene. Germline V gene lookup returns CDR1 MNHEY and CDR2 SVGEGT. The CDR3 spells CASSSRDRAYGYTF. DNA for the CDR3: TGTGCCAGCAGTTCCCGAGACAGGGCCTATGGCTACACCTTC.

The J gene is TRBJ1-4, the V gene TRBV19; TRBD1 matches at 9 bases. Germline CDR1 reads LNHDA; CDR2 reads SQIVND (reference sequence). The CDR3 loop spans 15 amino acids. After removal of 3 bases from V and 4 bases from J, the junction contained 3 bases not matched to a gene. CDR3 amino acids: CASSMGQGGNEKLFF. The CDR3 DNA is TGTGCCAGTAGTATGGGACAGGGCGGTAATGAAAAACTGTTTTTT. Supplemented by reference TRBV19 and TRBJ1-4, the full variable domain reads DGGITQSPKYLFRKEGQNVTLSCEQNLNHDAMYWYRQDPGQGLRLIYYSQIVNDFQKGDIAEGYSVSREKKESFPLTVTSAQKNPTAFYLCASSMGQGGNEKLFFGSGTQLSVL.